This is a list of T cell receptor beta chains from one sample in a study of CDR3 diversity in severe acne. TCRdb analysed the PCR reads with MiXCR anew, one entry per CDR3 protein. The top ten clones hold around a tenth of a sample with about 85,000 distinct CDR3 sequences, 45% to 55% of them seen once. The sequenced material came from blood. The source of these receptors is a male donor in good health, serving as a control. The CDR3 runs from the conserved cysteine through the conserved F or W. Fields, in order: clone size, J gene, D gene, V gene, CDR3 protein, CDR3 DNA. A D gene is named only where the DNA matches it firmly. Not every row has a clone size; where given, it reads once, few, many or a size class.

size: many; J: TRBJ1-5; D: TRBD1; V: TRBV6-5; CDR3: CASSYRATGSNQPQHF; DNA: TGTGCCAGCAGTTATCGGGCGACAGGGAGCAATCAGCCCCAGCATTTT
size: .; J: TRBJ1-6; D: .; V: TRBV7-6; CDR3: CASSFSEAGEYSPLHF; DNA: TGTGCCAGCAGCTTCAGTGAAGCCGGGGAGTATTCACCCCTCCACTTT
size: .; J: TRBJ1-1; D: TRBD1; V: TRBV20-1; CDR3: CSAPGQLNTEAFF; DNA: TGCAGTGCCCCGGGACAGCTGAACACTGAAGCTTTCTTT
size: few; J: TRBJ2-7; D: TRBD1; V: TRBV4-1; CDR3: CASSLGTVPEQYF; DNA: TGCGCCAGCAGCTTGGGGACAGTACCCGAGCAGTACTTC
size: .; J: TRBJ2-7; D: .; V: TRBV20-1; CDR3: CSVKGGKGLLYEQYF; DNA: TGCAGTGTTAAGGGGGGTAAGGGCTTGTTGTACGAGCAGTACTTC
size: few; J: TRBJ2-7; D: TRBD2; V: TRBV7-3; CDR3: CASSYSRGLAGAYEQYF; DNA: TGTGCCAGCAGTTACTCGAGGGGACTAGCGGGAGCCTACGAGCAGTACTTC
size: .; J: TRBJ1-1; D: .; V: TRBV10-3; CDR3: CAIKSMGTEAFF; DNA: TGTGCCATCAAATCCATGGGCACTGAAGCTTTCTTT
size: many; J: TRBJ1-5; D: .; V: TRBV19; CDR3: CASSIETADNQPQHF; DNA: TGTGCCAGTAGTATAGAGACAGCCGACAATCAGCCCCAGCATTTT
size: .; J: TRBJ2-5; D: TRBD2; V: TRBV15; CDR3: CATSMKTSGMETQYF; DNA: TGTGCCACCAGCATGAAGACTAGCGGGATGGAGACCCAGTACTTC
size: medium-sized; J: TRBJ1-6; D: TRBD1; V: TRBV6-1; CDR3: CASSERDGTGYSPLHF; DNA: TGTGCCAGCAGTGAAAGGGATGGGACAGGGTATTCACCCCTCCACTTT
size: few; J: TRBJ1-5; D: TRBD1; V: TRBV6-5; CDR3: CASTRDREGTQPQHF; DNA: TGTGCCAGCACCCGAGACAGGGAAGGAACTCAGCCCCAGCATTTT
size: medium-sized; J: TRBJ1-1; D: .; V: TRBV2; CDR3: CASSELSTRGQEAFF; DNA: TGTGCCAGCAGTGAACTATCAACCCGAGGACAGGAAGCTTTCTTT
size: many; J: TRBJ2-1; D: TRBD2; V: TRBV13; CDR3: CASSSGTSGRTGQFF; DNA: TGTGCCAGCAGCTCTGGGACTAGCGGGAGAACGGGACAGTTCTTC
size: medium-sized; J: TRBJ2-1; D: TRBD1; V: TRBV7-3; CDR3: CASSLTPAGGVGYNEQFF; DNA: TGTGCCAGCAGCTTAACGCCCGCAGGGGGCGTGGGATACAATGAGCAGTTCTTC
size: many; J: TRBJ2-3; D: .; V: TRBV12-1; CDR3: CASSFVGRDLYF; DNA: TGTGCCAGCAGCTTTGTGGGTAGGGATCTGTATTTT
size: .; J: TRBJ1-5; D: .; V: TRBV25-1; CDR3: CASSPGVGNQPQHF; DNA: TGTGCCAGCTCACCAGGGGTCGGCAATCAGCCCCAGCATTTT
size: medium-sized; J: TRBJ2-5; D: .; V: TRBV19; CDR3: CASSRDRVETQYF; DNA: TGTGCCAGTAGCCGTGACCGAGTGGAGACCCAGTACTTC
size: .; J: TRBJ2-7; D: .; V: TRBV5-1; CDR3: CASSLIGPDSSYEQYF; DNA: TGCGCCAGCAGCCTCATCGGACCGGACAGCTCCTACGAGCAGTACTTC
size: few; J: TRBJ2-5; D: TRBD2; V: TRBV6-5; CDR3: CASSHLAGETQYF; DNA: TGTGCCAGCAGCCACTTAGCGGGAGAGACCCAGTACTTC
size: .; J: TRBJ2-3; D: TRBD2; V: TRBV6-1; CDR3: CASSEAAGGLNEQYF; DNA: TGTGCCAGCAGTGAAGCAGCGGGGGGCCTCAATGAGCAGTATTTT
size: medium-sized; J: TRBJ2-7; D: .; V: TRBV6-5; CDR3: CASSFRASPTYEQYF; DNA: TGTGCCAGCAGTTTCAGGGCCTCACCCACCTACGAGCAGTACTTC
size: .; J: TRBJ2-7; D: .; V: TRBV9; CDR3: CASSVASGPTYEQYF; DNA: TGTGCCAGCAGCGTAGCTTCGGGACCAACCTACGAGCAGTACTTC
size: few; J: TRBJ1-2; D: TRBD1; V: TRBV13; CDR3: CASTKRDRGYYGYTF; DNA: TGTGCCAGCACCAAAAGGGACAGGGGGTACTATGGCTACACCTTC
size: .; J: TRBJ1-2; D: .; V: TRBV7-2; CDR3: CASSADTYYGYTF; DNA: TGTGCCAGCAGCGCGGACACCTACTATGGCTACACCTTC
size: medium-sized; J: TRBJ2-7; D: .; V: TRBV11-2; CDR3: CASSSRSEQYF; DNA: TGTGCCAGCAGCTCTAGAAGCGAGCAGTACTTC
size: .; J: TRBJ2-3; D: .; V: TRBV3-1; CDR3: CASSQRGGGTDTQYF; DNA: TGTGCCAGCAGCCAGAGGGGCGGGGGCACAGATACGCAGTATTTT
size: .; J: TRBJ2-7; D: .; V: TRBV10-2; CDR3: CASSESGGRGYEQYF; DNA: TGCGCCAGCAGTGAGTCAGGGGGACGGGGCTACGAGCAGTACTTC
size: many; J: TRBJ1-5; D: .; V: TRBV7-9; CDR3: CASSLDAYQPQHF; DNA: TGTGCCAGCAGCTTAGACGCTTATCAGCCCCAGCATTTT
size: many; J: TRBJ2-5; D: .; V: TRBV3-1; CDR3: CASSQVRSGGPLDF; DNA: TGTGCCAGCAGCCAAGTGAGGTCGGGGGGCCCACTGGACTTC
size: .; J: TRBJ2-7; D: TRBD1; V: TRBV7-9; CDR3: CASSLAGQDSFEQYF; DNA: TGTGCCAGCAGCTTAGCGGGACAGGATTCCTTCGAGCAGTACTTC
size: many; J: TRBJ1-1; D: .; V: TRBV10-1; CDR3: CASSADSNTEAFF; DNA: TGCGCCAGCAGTGCGGATTCCAACACTGAAGCTTTCTTT
size: many; J: TRBJ2-2; D: .; V: TRBV9; CDR3: CASSETGTSTGELFF; DNA: TGTGCCAGCAGCGAAACCGGGACAAGCACCGGAGAGCTGTTTTTT
size: .; J: TRBJ2-3; D: .; V: TRBV5-1; CDR3: CASKVGASTDTQYF; DNA: TGCGCCAGCAAGGTCGGGGCTAGCACAGATACGCAGTATTTT
size: .; J: TRBJ2-6; D: TRBD1; V: TRBV7-9; CDR3: CASSEGQGLPSGANVLTF; DNA: TGTGCCAGCAGCGAAGGACAGGGTCTCCCCTCTGGGGCCAACGTCCTGACTTTC
size: .; J: TRBJ1-6; D: TRBD1; V: TRBV9; CDR3: CASSVGLGGTEYNSPLHF; DNA: TGTGCCAGCAGCGTAGGACTGGGCGGGACAGAGTATAATTCACCCCTCCACTTT
size: .; J: TRBJ1-3; D: .; V: TRBV7-9; CDR3: CAGSAVVSGNTIYF; DNA: TGTGCCGGCAGCGCGGTCGTGTCTGGAAACACCATATATTTT
size: .; J: TRBJ2-7; D: .; V: TRBV6-1; CDR3: CARPGGDSSYEQYF; DNA: TGTGCCCGCCCCGGAGGGGACAGCTCCTACGAGCAGTACTTC
size: many; J: TRBJ2-7; D: TRBD1; V: TRBV12-3/TRBV12-4; CDR3: CASSIRGNEQYF; DNA: TGTGCCAGCAGTATCAGGGGGAACGAGCAGTACTTC
size: few; J: TRBJ2-7; D: TRBD2; V: TRBV7-9; CDR3: CAWRRESSYEQYF; DNA: TGTGCCTGGAGGCGGGAGAGCTCCTACGAGCAGTACTTC
size: .; J: TRBJ2-1; D: TRBD2; V: TRBV6-4; CDR3: CASSDGTSSYNEQFF; DNA: TGTGCCAGCAGTGACGGGACTAGCTCTTACAATGAGCAGTTCTTC
size: few; J: TRBJ2-7; D: .; V: TRBV20-1; CDR3: CSARPSGEQYF; DNA: TGCAGTGCTAGACCGTCTGGCGAGCAGTACTTC
size: .; J: TRBJ2-7; D: .; V: TRBV2; CDR3: CASSPPGLYEQYF; DNA: TGTGCCAGCAGTCCCCCAGGGCTCTACGAGCAGTACTTC
size: once; J: TRBJ2-7; D: .; V: TRBV10-3; CDR3: CASSERWLQSNEQYF; DNA: TGTGCCAGCAGTGAACGGTGGCTCCAATCCAACGAGCAGTACTTC
size: .; J: TRBJ2-7; D: TRBD1; V: TRBV7-9; CDR3: CASSGPGTGHNEQYF; DNA: TGTGCCAGCAGCGGGCCCGGGACAGGGCACAACGAGCAGTACTTC
size: once; J: TRBJ2-7; D: TRBD2; V: TRBV20-1; CDR3: CSANRAGKGDEQYF; DNA: TGCAGTGCTAACCGAGCGGGGAAAGGGGACGAGCAGTACTTC
size: many; J: TRBJ2-7; D: TRBD2; V: TRBV7-9; CDR3: CASSHLAGDEQYF; DNA: TGTGCCAGCAGCCATTTAGCGGGAGACGAGCAGTACTTC
size: once; J: TRBJ2-1; D: .; V: TRBV2; CDR3: CASILDSYNEQFF; DNA: TGTGCCAGCATCCTAGACAGCTACAATGAGCAGTTCTTC
size: .; J: TRBJ1-5; D: TRBD1; V: TRBV7-2; CDR3: CASTLSRGPQPQHF; DNA: TGTGCCAGCACCCTATCCAGGGGGCCTCAGCCCCAGCATTTT
size: many; J: TRBJ1-5; D: .; V: TRBV12-3/TRBV12-4; CDR3: CASSPVPRESNQPQHF; DNA: TGTGCCAGCAGTCCCGTCCCCAGGGAAAGCAATCAGCCCCAGCATTTT
size: many; J: TRBJ2-2; D: .; V: TRBV28; CDR3: CASRSLEGALDTGELFF; DNA: TGTGCCAGCCGATCCCTTGAGGGAGCCCTGGACACCGGGGAGCTGTTTTTT
size: .; J: TRBJ1-1; D: .; V: TRBV20-1; CDR3: CSATRQSQADTEAFF; DNA: TGCAGTGCTACCCGACAGTCCCAGGCGGACACTGAAGCTTTCTTT
size: .; J: TRBJ2-7; D: TRBD2; V: TRBV20-1; CDR3: CSARGEAGLEIEQYF; DNA: TGCAGTGCTAGAGGTGAAGCGGGGCTGGAAATCGAGCAGTACTTC
size: .; J: TRBJ1-3; D: TRBD1; V: TRBV5-1; CDR3: CASSPSGQGGNTIYF; DNA: TGCGCCAGCAGCCCCTCAGGACAGGGTGGAAACACCATATATTTT
size: .; J: TRBJ1-2; D: TRBD1; V: TRBV2; CDR3: CASSAWDRVGGYTF; DNA: TGTGCCAGCAGTGCATGGGACAGGGTCGGAGGCTACACCTTC
size: .; J: TRBJ2-5; D: TRBD1; V: TRBV9; CDR3: CASSASQGIPETQYF; DNA: TGTGCCAGCAGCGCTTCACAGGGGATCCCAGAGACCCAGTACTTC
size: once; J: TRBJ2-7; D: .; V: TRBV27; CDR3: CASSQDQAGMFYEQYF; DNA: TGTGCCAGCAGCCAAGATCAGGCAGGGATGTTTTACGAGCAGTACTTC
size: few; J: TRBJ2-1; D: TRBD2; V: TRBV27; CDR3: CASSLTISGGARDEQFF; DNA: TGTGCCAGCAGTTTAACCATCAGCGGGGGGGCCAGGGATGAGCAGTTCTTC
size: .; J: TRBJ2-5; D: .; V: TRBV2; CDR3: CASSDGIEETQYF; DNA: TGTGCCAGCAGTGACGGGATTGAAGAGACCCAGTACTTC
size: many; J: TRBJ2-5; D: .; V: TRBV6-5; CDR3: CASSSSGALQETQYF; DNA: TGTGCCAGCAGCTCCTCGGGTGCGCTCCAAGAGACCCAGTACTTC